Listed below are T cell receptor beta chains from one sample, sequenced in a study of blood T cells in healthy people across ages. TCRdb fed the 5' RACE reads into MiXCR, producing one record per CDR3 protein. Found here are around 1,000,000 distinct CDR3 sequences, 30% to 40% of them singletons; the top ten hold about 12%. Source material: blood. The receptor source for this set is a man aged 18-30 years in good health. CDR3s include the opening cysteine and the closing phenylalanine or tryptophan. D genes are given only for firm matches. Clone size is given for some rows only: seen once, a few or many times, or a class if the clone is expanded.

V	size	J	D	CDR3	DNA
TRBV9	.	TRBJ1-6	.	CASSAQAGLNSPLHF	TGTGCCAGCAGCGCCCAGGCGGGACTCAATTCACCCCTCCACTTT
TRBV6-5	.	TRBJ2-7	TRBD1	CASRETGGRSYEQYF	TGTGCCAGCAGGGAAACAGGGGGCCGGTCCTACGAGCAGTACTTC
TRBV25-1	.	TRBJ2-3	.	CASSNERAGQDTQYF	TGTGCCAGCAGTAATGAGCGGGCAGGGCAAGATACGCAGTATTTT
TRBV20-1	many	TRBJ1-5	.	CSARDTLGGYNQPQHF	TGCAGTGCTAGAGACACTTTGGGGGGGTACAATCAGCCCCAGCATTTT
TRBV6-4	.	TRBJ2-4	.	CASSDSSRSPIQYF	TGTGCCAGCAGTGACTCGAGTCGGTCTCCCATTCAGTACTTC
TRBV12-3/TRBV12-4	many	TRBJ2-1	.	CASSLSLGSFFGEQFF	TGTGCCAGCAGTTTATCACTCGGGAGTTTCTTTGGTGAGCAGTTCTTC
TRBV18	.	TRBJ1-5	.	CASSPPDPNQPQHF	TGTGCCAGCTCACCACCCGACCCCAATCAGCCCCAGCATTTT
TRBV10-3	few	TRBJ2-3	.	CAISDGADTQYF	TGTGCCATCAGTGATGGTGCAGATACGCAGTATTTT
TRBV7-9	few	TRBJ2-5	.	CASIAYQETQYF	TGTGCCAGCATCGCGTACCAAGAGACCCAGTACTTC
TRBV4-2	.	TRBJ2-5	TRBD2	CASSQGSSGGLQETQYF	TGTGCCAGCAGCCAAGGCTCTAGCGGGGGGCTGCAAGAGACCCAGTACTTC
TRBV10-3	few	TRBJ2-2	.	CAISESVGRRTGELFF	TGTGCCATCAGTGAGTCGGTGGGACGGCGCACCGGGGAGCTGTTTTTT
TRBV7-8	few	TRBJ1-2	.	CASSFQDPDYGYTF	TGTGCCAGCAGCTTCCAGGATCCAGACTATGGCTACACCTTC
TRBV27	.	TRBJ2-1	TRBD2	CASSPNSGGTWNEQFF	TGTGCCAGCAGTCCCAATAGCGGGGGGACGTGGAATGAGCAGTTCTTC
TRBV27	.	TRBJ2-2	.	CASSPSSGTRELFF	TGTGCCAGCAGTCCCTCCTCCGGGACAAGGGAGCTGTTTTTT
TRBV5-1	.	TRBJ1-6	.	CASSTGSYNSPLHF	TGCGCCAGCAGCACGGGGTCCTATAATTCACCCCTCCACTTT
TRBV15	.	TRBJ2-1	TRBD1	CATSRDPSGTASYNEQFF	TGTGCCACCAGCAGAGATCCCTCCGGGACAGCTTCCTACAATGAGCAGTTCTTC